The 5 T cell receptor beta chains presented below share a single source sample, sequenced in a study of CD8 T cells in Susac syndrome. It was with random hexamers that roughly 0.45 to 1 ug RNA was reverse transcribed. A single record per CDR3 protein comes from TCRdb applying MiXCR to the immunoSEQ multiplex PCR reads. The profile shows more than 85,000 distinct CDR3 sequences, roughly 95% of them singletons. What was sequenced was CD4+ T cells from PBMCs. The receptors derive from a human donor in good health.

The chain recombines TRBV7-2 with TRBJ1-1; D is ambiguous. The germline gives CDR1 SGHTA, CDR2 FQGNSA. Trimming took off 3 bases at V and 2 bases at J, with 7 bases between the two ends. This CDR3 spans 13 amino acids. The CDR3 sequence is CASSLDQNTEAFF. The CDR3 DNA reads TGTGCCAGCAGCTTGGATCAAAACACTGAAGCTTTCTTT.

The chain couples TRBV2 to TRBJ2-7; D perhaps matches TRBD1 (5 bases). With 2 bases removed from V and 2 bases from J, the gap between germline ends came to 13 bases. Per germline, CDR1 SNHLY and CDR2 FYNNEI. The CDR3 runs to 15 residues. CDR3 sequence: CASSEQGNPTYEQYF. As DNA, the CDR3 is TGTGCCAGCAGTGAACAGGGTAACCCGACCTACGAGCAGTACTTC.

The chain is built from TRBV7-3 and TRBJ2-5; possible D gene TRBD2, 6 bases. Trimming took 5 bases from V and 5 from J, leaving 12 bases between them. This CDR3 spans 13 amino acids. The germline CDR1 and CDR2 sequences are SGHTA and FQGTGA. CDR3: CASSRGTVETQYF. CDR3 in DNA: TGTGCCAGCAGCCGGGGGACCGTGGAGACCCAGTACTTC.

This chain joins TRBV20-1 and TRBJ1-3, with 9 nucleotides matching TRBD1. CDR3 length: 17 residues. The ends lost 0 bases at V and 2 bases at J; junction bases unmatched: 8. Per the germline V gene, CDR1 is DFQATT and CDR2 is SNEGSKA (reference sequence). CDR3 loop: CSARDRNRGLTGNTIYF. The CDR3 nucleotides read TGCAGTGCTAGAGATAGGAACAGGGGGCTTACTGGAAACACCATATATTTT.

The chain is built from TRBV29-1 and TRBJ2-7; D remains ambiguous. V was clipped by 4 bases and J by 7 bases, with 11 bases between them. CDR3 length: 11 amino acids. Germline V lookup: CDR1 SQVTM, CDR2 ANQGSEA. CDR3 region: CSVGQAGEQYF. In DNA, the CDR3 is TGCAGCGTTGGGCAGGCAGGAGAGCAGTACTTC.